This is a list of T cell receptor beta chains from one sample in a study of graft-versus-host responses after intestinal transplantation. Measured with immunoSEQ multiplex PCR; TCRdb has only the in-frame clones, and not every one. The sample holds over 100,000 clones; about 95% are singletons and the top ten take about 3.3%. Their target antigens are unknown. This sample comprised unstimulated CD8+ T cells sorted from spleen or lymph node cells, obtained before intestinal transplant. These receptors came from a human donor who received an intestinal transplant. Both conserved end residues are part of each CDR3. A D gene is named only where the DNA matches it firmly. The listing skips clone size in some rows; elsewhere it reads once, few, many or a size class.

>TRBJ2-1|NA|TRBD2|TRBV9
TGTGCCAGCAGCGTAGGGCTAGCGGGAGTTTTGAGGCATGAGCAGTTCTTC
CASSVGLAGVLRHEQFF
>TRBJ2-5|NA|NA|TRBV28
TGTGCCAGCAGTCCAACCGGGACATACCCGGGAAGGGAGACCCAGTACTTC
CASSPTGTYPGRETQYF
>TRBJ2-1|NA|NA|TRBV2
TGTGCCAGCAGGGGGGGCTACTCCTACAATGAGCAGTTCTTC
CASRGGYSYNEQFF
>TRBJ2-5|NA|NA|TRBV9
TGTGCCAGCAGCGGGATTAAAGAGACCCAGTACTTC
CASSGIKETQYF
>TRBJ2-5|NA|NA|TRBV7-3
TGTGCCAGCAGCTTAGGCCCCCGGGAGACCCAGTACTTC
CASSLGPRETQYF
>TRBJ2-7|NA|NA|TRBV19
TGTGCCAGTAGTATGGCAGGTACCTACGAGCAGTACTTC
CASSMAGTYEQYF
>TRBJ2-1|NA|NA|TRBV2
TGTGCCAGCAGTCACATTATAGGGACGGACCCTTACAATGAGCAGTTCTTC
CASSHIIGTDPYNEQFF
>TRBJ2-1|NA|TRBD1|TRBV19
TGTGCCAGTAGTATAAGGGGGCCGTACAATGAGCAGTTCTTC
CASSIRGPYNEQFF
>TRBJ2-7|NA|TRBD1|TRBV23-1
TGCGCCAGCACTATAAGGGGGCAGAGCTCCTACGAGCAGTACTTC
CASTIRGQSSYEQYF
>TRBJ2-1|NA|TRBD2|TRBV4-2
TGTGCCAGCAGCCAAGAGGAGATTAGCGGGAGTTACGAGCAGTTCTTC
CASSQEEISGSYEQFF
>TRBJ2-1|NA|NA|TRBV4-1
TGCGCCAGCAGCCAAGATAAGGCAGGGGCCTACAATGAGCAGTTCTTC
CASSQDKAGAYNEQFF
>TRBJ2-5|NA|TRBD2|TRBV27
TGTGCCAGCCTCGGGACTAGCGGGAGGAAGGGGGACCAGTACTTC
CASLGTSGRKGDQYF
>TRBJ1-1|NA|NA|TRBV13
TGTGCCACCTCGAAGAACACTGAAGCTTTCTTT
CATSKNTEAFF
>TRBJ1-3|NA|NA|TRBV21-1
TGTGCCAGCAGCAAAGAGCGGCAGTTCTGCTCTGGAAACACCATATATTTT
CASSKERQFCSGNTIYF
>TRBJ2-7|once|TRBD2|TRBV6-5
TGTGCCAGCAGTAACAGCGGGAGGGGTTCCTACGAGCAGTACTTC
CASSNSGRGSYEQYF
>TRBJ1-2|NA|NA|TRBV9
TGTGCCAGCAGCGTAGGTGGAGTTAACTATGGCTACACCTTC
CASSVGGVNYGYTF
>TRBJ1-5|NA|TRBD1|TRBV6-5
TGTGCCAGCAGTTACTCAGGGGGCTCGAGCCAGCCCCAGCATTTT
CASSYSGGSSQPQHF
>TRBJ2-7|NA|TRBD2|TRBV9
TGTGCCAGCAGCCCCCAGACTAGCGGGAGGGCCTACGAGCAGTACTTC
CASSPQTSGRAYEQYF
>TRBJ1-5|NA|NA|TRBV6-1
TGTGCCAGCAGCCGGGACCCCATAGGGCAGCCCCAGCATTTT
CASSRDPIGQPQHF
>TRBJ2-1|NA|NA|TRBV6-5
TGTGCCAGCAGTTATTCGGCAAGCTCCTACAATGAGCAGTTCTTC
CASSYSASSYNEQFF
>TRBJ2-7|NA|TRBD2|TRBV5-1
TGCGCCAGCAGCTCTAGCGGGACCTCCTACGAGCAGTACTTC
CASSSSGTSYEQYF
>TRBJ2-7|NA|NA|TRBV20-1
TGCAGTGCTTTGTCCGGGGTGCAGTACTTC
CSALSGVQYF
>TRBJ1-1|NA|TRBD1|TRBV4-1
TGCGCCAGCAGCCCCCGGACAGGGCGGAACACTGAAGCTTTCTTT
CASSPRTGRNTEAFF
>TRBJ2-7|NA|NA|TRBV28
TGTGCCAGCAGGGGGACCACAGCCTACGAGCAGTACTTC
CASRGTTAYEQYF
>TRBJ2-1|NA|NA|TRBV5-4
TGTGCCAGCGGTGCTAGCGCCAATGAGCAGTTCTTC
CASGASANEQFF
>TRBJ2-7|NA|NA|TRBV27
TGTGCCAGCGGTGTCTACGAGCAGTACTTC
CASGVYEQYF
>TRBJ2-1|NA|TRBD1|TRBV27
TGTGCCACCCTTCAGGGGGCGCCGAATGAGCAGTTCTTC
CATLQGAPNEQFF
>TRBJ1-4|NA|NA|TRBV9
TGTGCCAGCAGCGCACGCCGGGGCGGCCTCAATGAAAAACTGTTTTTT
CASSARRGGLNEKLFF
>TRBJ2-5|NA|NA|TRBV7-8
TGTGCCAGCAGCTTAGCGCGCGGCCGAGAGACCCAGTACTTC
CASSLARGRETQYF
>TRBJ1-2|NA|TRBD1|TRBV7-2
TGTGCCAGCGGCCCCGGGACAGGGTATGGCTACACCTTC
CASGPGTGYGYTF
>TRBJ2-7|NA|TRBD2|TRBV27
TGTGCCAGCAGTTTACCGGGACTACCATTGCGCTTC
CASSLPGLPLRF
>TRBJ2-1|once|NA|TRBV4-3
TGCGCCAGCAGCCTAGGGGTCTCCAGCTACAATGAGCAGTTCTTC
CASSLGVSSYNEQFF
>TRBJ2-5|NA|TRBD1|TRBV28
TGTGCCAGCAGCCCGGGACAGGGGGCCGAGACCCAGTACTTC
CASSPGQGAETQYF
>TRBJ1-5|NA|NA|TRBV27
TGTGCCAGCAGTTTTGGGCCGAATCAGCCCCAGCATTTT
CASSFGPNQPQHF
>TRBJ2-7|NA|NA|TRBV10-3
TGTGCCATCAGTTCTAGCGATTTCTACGAGCAGTACTTC
CAISSSDFYEQYF
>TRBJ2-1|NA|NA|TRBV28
TGTGCCAGCAGTGAATCGACAGCCTACAATGAGCAGTTCTTC
CASSESTAYNEQFF
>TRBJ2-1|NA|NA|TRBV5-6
TGTGCCAGCAGCTCGGGAGTCAATGAGCAGTTCTTC
CASSSGVNEQFF
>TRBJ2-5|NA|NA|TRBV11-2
TGTGCCAGCAGCTTTTCCACAGGACAGCTTATCGAGAAAGAGACCCAGTACTTC
CASSFSTGQLIEKETQYF
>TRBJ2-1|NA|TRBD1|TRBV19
TGTGCCAGTAGTTTTACAGGGGGTGAGCAGTTCTTC
CASSFTGGEQFF
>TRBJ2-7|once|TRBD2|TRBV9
TGTGCCAGCAGCGTAGCTGGGGGGGTGCTATACGAGCAGTACTTC
CASSVAGGVLYEQYF
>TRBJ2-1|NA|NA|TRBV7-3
TGTGCCAGCAGCGCGAACTCCTACAATGAGCAGTTCTTC
CASSANSYNEQFF